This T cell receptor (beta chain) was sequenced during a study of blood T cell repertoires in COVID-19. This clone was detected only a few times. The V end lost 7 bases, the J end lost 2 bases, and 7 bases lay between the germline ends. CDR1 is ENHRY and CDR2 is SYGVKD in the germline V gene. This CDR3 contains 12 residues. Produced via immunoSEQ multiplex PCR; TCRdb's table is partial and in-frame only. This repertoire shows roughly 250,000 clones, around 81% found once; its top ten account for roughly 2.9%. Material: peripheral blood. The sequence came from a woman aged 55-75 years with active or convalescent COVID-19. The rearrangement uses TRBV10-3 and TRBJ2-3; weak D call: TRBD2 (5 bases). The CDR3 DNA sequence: TGTGCCATCAACGGGGACACAGATACGCAGTATTTT. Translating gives CAINGDTDTQYF.